This T cell receptor (beta chain) was profiled in a study of TIL therapy for anti-PD-1-resistant metastatic lung cancer. The libraries were made with immunoSEQ v3. Sequenced by immunoSEQ multiplex PCR; TCRdb stores in-frame clones only, minus some. The sample has under 100,000 clones; 55% to 75% are singletons. Time point here: pre-treatment sample, taken before nivolumab and TIL therapy. Pleural nodules or supraclavicular lymph nodes made up most of the excised metastases sampled. Enrollment ran from October 2017 to early 2020. V trimming: 7 bases; J trimming: 2 bases; junction bases outside the gene matches: 11. CDR1 is PRHDT, CDR2 FYEKMQ, per germline (reference sequence). This CDR3 has 16 amino acids.

The specimen comprised tumor tissue, sampled at baseline. The V call is TRBV13, the J call TRBJ2-3; TRBD1 agrees at 8 bases. The receptor was isolated from a person between 25 and 80 years old with non-small cell lung cancer. CDR3 nucleotides: TGTGCCAGCACTTTCAGGGGGCGGGGATACACAGATACGCAGTATTTT. It is translated as CASTFRGRGYTDTQYF.